The 26 T cell receptor beta chains below all came from one sample that was sequenced in a study of T cells in Graves' hyperthyroidism and ophthalmopathy. Amplification yielded TCR beta CDR3 regions, with RNA transcripts as the source. First-round RT-PCR of the TCR CDR3 relied on the HTBI primer set. TCRdb re-derived calls from the multiplex PCR reads in MiXCR, one entry per CDR3 protein. The sample includes some 98,000 distinct CDR3 sequences, around 42% of them seen just once. Sequences were obtained from peripheral blood or thyroid tissue (not recorded which). The source of these receptors is a young woman with Graves' hyperthyroidism.

V gene TRBV7-2 combines with J gene TRBJ2-5, with TRBD1 identical over 9 bases. Germline loops: CDR1 SGHTA, CDR2 FQGNSA. J gave up 2 bases and V 5 bases, and 9 bases lay outside the gene matches. This CDR3 has 16 residues. The CDR3 reads CASSRHGTGNQETQYF. For the CDR3, the DNA is TGTGCCAGCAGCCGACACGGGACAGGGAATCAAGAGACCCAGTACTTC.

This clonotype was detected ten times or more. This sequence joins TRBV7-6 and TRBJ1-5; D uncertain. CDR1 is SGHVS, CDR2 FNYEAQ, per germline. V lost 5 bases and J lost 0, with 14 bases in between. CDR3 length equals 16 residues. The CDR3 nucleotides read TGTGCCAGCAGCCCTGGTGGGCAGCATAGCAATCAGCCCCAGCATTTT. Its protein product is CASSPGGQHSNQPQHF.

This clonotype was seen repeatedly, ten times or more. The J gene is TRBJ2-3, the V gene TRBV6-5; D gene uncertain. Trimming stripped 5 bases from V and 6 bases from J, with 9 bases between. Germline V gene data show CDR1 as MNHEY and CDR2 as SVGAGI. The CDR3 runs 12 residues. The CDR3 spells CASSPTADTQYF. DNA of the CDR3: TGTGCCAGCAGTCCCACCGCTGATACGCAGTATTTT.

This clonotype was picked up many times. The chain couples TRBV7-3 to TRBJ2-2; perhaps TRBD1 as D (5 bases). There are 12 residues in the CDR3. Germline assignment: CDR1 SGHTA and CDR2 FQGTGA. V dropped 6 bases and J dropped 7 bases, with 9 bases sitting between them. CDR3 in DNA: TGTGCCAGCAGGGGGCCTTTCGGGGAGCTGTTTTTT. Translated, it gives CASRGPFGELFF.

Ten or more counts support this clonotype. V gene TRBV20-1 combines with J gene TRBJ2-3; no clear D. CDR1 DFQATT and CDR2 SNEGSKA come from the germline V gene (reference sequence). The CDR3 has 13 amino acids. V dropped 0 bases and J dropped 4 bases, with 8 bases sitting between them. CDR3 DNA sequence: TGCAGTGCTAGAGATAGGTCCGCAGATACGCAGTATTTT. The encoded protein is CSARDRSADTQYF.

This sequence joins TRBV7-8 and TRBJ2-2; TRBD1 or TRBD2 may be the D gene (5 bases each). This CDR3 has 17 residues. In germline, CDR1 is SGHVS, CDR2 FQNEAQ. Trimming took 7 bases from V and 1 from J, leaving 19 bases between them. This chain's CDR3 is CASTGIGAPVNTGELFF. The CDR3 DNA is TGTGCCAGCACCGGTATCGGGGCCCCCGTGAACACCGGGGAGCTGTTTTTT. The full variable domain, completed using reference TRBV7-8 and TRBJ2-2, is GAGVSQSPRYKVAKRGQDVALRCDPISGHVSLFWYQQALGQGPEFLTYFQNEAQLDKSGLPSDRFFAERPEGSVSTLKIQRTQQEDSAVYLCASTGIGAPVNTGELFFGEGSRLTVL.

This clonotype was observed many times. This chain links TRBV12-3 or TRBV12-4 with TRBJ2-3; D not resolved. The V end was cut by 3 bases, the J end by 2 bases, with 3 bases between. The CDR3 runs 12 residues. CDR3 nucleotide sequence: TGTGCCAGCAGTTTCGACACAGATACGCAGTATTTT. Its protein is CASSFDTDTQYF.

This clonotype was counted at least ten times. The genes are TRBV6-5 and TRBJ1-2; D gene ambiguous. CDR3 length equals 14 residues. Trimming stripped 3 bases from V and 1 base from J, with 9 bases between. In germline, CDR1 is MNHEY, CDR2 SVGAGI. The CDR3 DNA reads as TGTGCCAGCAGTTATTGGGCAGATAACTATGGCTACACCTTC. Its protein is CASSYWADNYGYTF.

The chain couples TRBV7-2 to TRBJ2-4, with 9 bases fitting TRBD2. CDR3 length: 16 residues. Germline loops: CDR1 SGHTA, CDR2 FQGNSA. Unmatched junction bases numbered 7, after V lost 0 bases and J lost 7 bases. The CDR3 DNA is TGTGCCAGCAGCTTAGCGCTGGCGGGAGGGGGGAACATTCAGTACTTC. This sequence encodes CASSLALAGGGNIQYF.

This clonotype appeared many times. The chain has TRBV11-2 and TRBJ2-7; 14 bases line up with TRBD2. The ends lost 6 bases at V and 4 bases at J; junction bases unmatched: 8. Germline V lookup: CDR1 SGHAT, CDR2 FQNNGV. This CDR3 spans 16 amino acids. CDR3 nucleotides: TGTGCCAGCAGTCGACTAGCGGGAGGGCCGTTGTACGAGCAGTACTTC. Residues: CASSRLAGGPLYEQYF.

This clonotype was counted ten times or more. This chain joins TRBV20-1 and TRBJ1-3; tentative D call: TRBD1 (5 bases). The CDR3 length is 15 residues. Germline V CDR1 and CDR2: DFQATT, SNEGSKA (reference sequence). The V end lost 6 bases, the J end lost 0 bases, and 15 bases lay between the germline ends. The CDR3 nucleotides are TGCAGTGCGCCGACAGATACTCACTCTGGAAACACCATATATTTT. Translated, it gives CSAPTDTHSGNTIYF.

This clonotype was found once. The rearrangement joins TRBV7-9 to TRBJ2-5, with D hard to call. Germline CDR1 is SEHNR and CDR2 is FQNEAQ (reference sequence). Trimming removed 5 bases at V and 5 bases at J, with 18 bases between. The CDR3 covers 15 residues. CDR3 nucleotide sequence: TGTGCCAGCAGCCCCCCCCCGGTGGGATGGGAGACCCAGTACTTC. Protein product: CASSPPPVGWETQYF. Full variable domain (remainder filled in from reference TRBV7-9 and TRBJ2-5): DTGVSQNPRHKITKRGQNVTFRCDPISEHNRLYWYRQTLGQGPEFLTYFQNEAQLEKSRLLSDRFSAERPKGSFSTLEIQRTEQGDSAMYLCASSPPPVGWETQYFGPGTRLLVL.

This clonotype was seen more than once but under ten times. The J gene is TRBJ2-3, the V gene TRBV5-1; a possible D gene is TRBD1 (5 bases). The CDR3 contains 15 residues. CDR1 and CDR2 from the germline V gene are SGHRS and YFSETQ. V gave up 5 bases and J gave up 1 base, with 14 bases separating them. The CDR3 sequence: CASSTQAPGTDTQYF. CDR3 nucleotide sequence: TGCGCCAGCAGTACACAGGCCCCCGGCACAGATACGCAGTATTTT.

This clonotype has a count of ten or more. For the CDR3, the DNA is TGCAGTGCTAGAGTGTCTTCGCCGCGAAGTAATTCACCCCTCCACTTT. It codes for CSARVSSPRSNSPLHF. The V call is TRBV20-1, the J call TRBJ1-6; D gene uncertain. The CDR3 loop spans 16 amino acids. The V end lost 1 base, the J end lost 6 bases, and 16 bases lay between the germline ends. CDR1 and CDR2 (germline): DFQATT, SNEGSKA (reference sequence).

In this sample, this clonotype turned up many times. V usage is TRBV20-1 and J usage is TRBJ2-5; 10 bases line up with TRBD1. CDR1 DFQATT and CDR2 SNEGSKA come from the germline V gene (reference sequence). J gave up 5 bases and V 6 bases, and 6 bases lay outside the gene matches. The CDR3 totals 13 residues. This chain's CDR3 is CSARTGGRETQYF. In DNA form, the CDR3 reads TGCAGTGCCCGGACAGGGGGGAGGGAGACCCAGTACTTC.

To note about this clonotype: A junction end diverges from the germline sequence, so it may reflect a read error. The chain joins TRBV7-2 to TRBJ2-7, with TRBD1 identical over 11 bases. The length of the CDR3 is 16 residues. Per germline, CDR1 SGHTA and CDR2 FQGNSA. The DNA for the CDR3 is TGCGCCAGCAGCTTGGCCGGGACAGGGGGTCTCTACGAGCAGTACTTC. Protein product: CASSLAGTGGLYEQYF.

Note on this clonotype: Just one base apart from a much larger clone, this may be a read error. V gene TRBV28 combines with J gene TRBJ1-5, with D possibly matching TRBD1 (5 bases). This CDR3 comprises 15 residues. In germline, CDR1 is MDHEN, CDR2 SYDVKM. The CDR3 sequence: CASRITGYSDQPQHF. The CDR3 nucleotides read TGTGCCAGCAGGATTACAGGCTATAGCGATCAGCCCCAGCATTTT.

The chain employs TRBV2 and TRBJ2-3; a weak D match, TRBD2 (5 bases). This CDR3 is built from 13 residues. V lost 7 bases to trimming and J lost 0 bases, with 8 bases between them. Germline CDR1 and CDR2: SNHLY and FYNNEI. The CDR3 loop is CASKRTSTDTQYF. CDR3 bases: TGTGCCAGCAAAAGGACTAGCACAGATACGCAGTATTTT.

This clonotype occurred many times. V usage is TRBV6-1 and J usage is TRBJ2-7; D might be TRBD1 or TRBD2, each matching 5 bases. Trimming removed 1 base at V and 6 bases at J, with 13 bases between. CDR3 size: 14 residues. Germline assignment: CDR1 MNHNS and CDR2 SASEGT. Written as DNA, the CDR3 is TGTGCCAGCAGTGAAGATAGAGGGACCGTCGAGCAGTACTTC. It is translated as CASSEDRGTVEQYF.

The chain uses TRBV10-3 and TRBJ2-7; 12 nucleotides match TRBD2. Germline V gene lookup returns CDR1 ENHRY and CDR2 SYGVKD. The CDR3 is 15 amino acids. The V gene end was trimmed by 10 bases and the J gene end by 6 bases; junction bases not matched to a gene: 13. The CDR3 here is CATQRLAGASREQYF. The CDR3 region has the DNA TGTGCCACTCAGCGACTAGCGGGAGCCTCCCGCGAGCAGTACTTC.

This clonotype was detected a few times. The rearrangement joins TRBV30 to TRBJ1-5; 7 bases are a match to TRBD1. The CDR3 spans 13 residues. Germline-derived CDR1 and CDR2 are GTSNPN and SVGIG (reference sequence). V lost 4 bases, J lost 5 bases, and 5 bases stayed unmatched. The chain's CDR3 is CAWTDRVDQPQHF. CDR3 coding DNA: TGTGCCTGGACCGACAGGGTCGATCAGCCCCAGCATTTT. Looking up the rest from reference TRBV30 and TRBJ1-5 gives the full variable domain: SQTIHQWPATLVQPVGSPLSLECTVEGTSNPNLYWYRQAAGRGLQLLFYSVGIGQISSEVPQNLSASRPQDRQFILSSKKLLLSDSGFYLCAWTDRVDQPQHFGDGTRLSIL.

This clonotype was seen ten or more times. The V call is TRBV27, the J call TRBJ1-3; D is unresolved. This CDR3 has 14 residues. V lost 0 bases, J lost 2 bases, and 5 bases lay in between. Germline V CDR1 and CDR2: MNHEY, SMNVEV (reference sequence). The CDR3 reads CASSLSRAGNTIYF. In nucleotides, the CDR3 is TGTGCCAGCAGTTTATCGCGAGCTGGAAACACCATATATTTT.

This clonotype was observed many times. The rearrangement uses TRBV6-6 and TRBJ1-1; 10 positions agree with TRBD1. The CDR3 sequence is 15 residues long. Germline values: CDR1 MNHNY, CDR2 SVGAGI (reference sequence). V lost 6 bases to trimming and J lost 11 bases; unmatched junction nucleotides: 15. CDR3 protein: CASSPPGTGALWAFF. Here the CDR3 DNA reads TGTGCCAGCAGCCCACCTGGGACAGGGGCTCTGTGGGCTTTCTTT.

A word on this clonotype: Since a much larger clone is just one base distant, this may be a read error. Because it lacks the conserved phenylalanine or tryptophan at the end, this CDR3 is likely a read error. The chain uses TRBV7-9 and TRBJ2-3; D call uncertain. The length of the CDR3 is 17 residues. Trimming cost V 6 bases and J 1 base, with 20 bases left between them. Germline CDR1 and CDR2: SEHNR and FQNEAQ (reference sequence). CDR3 DNA: TGTGCCAGCAGGCTAGATGCCGAGCGAAGACGCACAGATACGCAGTATCTT. Translation: CASRLDAERRRTDTQYL.

This clonotype was found many times. The chain carries TRBV5-8 and TRBJ2-3; unclear D gene. V was clipped by 4 bases and J by 4 bases, with 10 bases between them. The length of the CDR3 is 13 residues. CDR1 and CDR2 (germline): SGHTS, YDEGEE. DNA of the CDR3: TGTGCCAGCAGCCCGTCGTGGGCAGATACGCAGTATTTT. Its protein is CASSPSWADTQYF.

Comment on this clonotype: Its ends do not fully match the called genes, so a read error is possible. The chain uses TRBV12-3 or TRBV12-4 and TRBJ1-6; possibly TRBD1 for D (6 bases). The length of the CDR3 is 16 residues. In DNA form, the CDR3 reads TGTGCCACCAGTCTTTTGGGACATCGTTATAATTCACCCCTCCACTTT. It encodes CATSLLGHRYNSPLHF.